One sample yielded the 24 T cell receptor beta chains listed below, sequenced in a study of beta chain features in type 1 diabetes. Expressed TCRB transcripts got sequenced, as all isolated RNA was reverse transcribed. This table comes from immunoSEQ multiplex PCR, and its TCRdb copy is limited to in-frame clones, with some not included. Among over 150,000 clones listed, almost 8% were seen once. Their antigen targets remain unknown. Study-wide findings and caveats: TCRB CDR3s from Type 1 diabetes patients were moderately but significantly shorter in all four CD4+ subsets.

Sequenced material: central memory CD4+ T cells from blood. Every receptor here comes from a man aged 18 to 30 with type 1 diabetes.

Only a few counts were recorded for this clone. The chain combines TRBV7-2 with TRBJ2-2; D is uncertain. Looked up from germline, CDR1 is SGHTA and CDR2 is FQGNSA. V lost 5 bases and J lost 2, with 9 bases in between. The CDR3 spans 14 residues. The CDR3 DNA reads as TGTGCCAGCAGCGAGACACCTAACACCGGGGAGCTGTTTTTT. Amino acids: CASSETPNTGELFF. Full variable domain (missing parts from reference TRBV7-2 and TRBJ2-2): GAGVSQSPSNKVTEKGKDVELRCDPISGHTALYWYRQSLGQGLEFLIYFQGNSAPDKSGLPSDRFSAERTGGSVSTLTIQRTQQEDSAVYLCASSETPNTGELFFGEGSRLTVL.

The chain recombines TRBV7-2 with TRBJ2-1; possibly TRBD2 for D (6 bases). The CDR3 contains 15 residues. Germline CDR1 is SGHTA and CDR2 is FQGNSA. Trimming stripped 5 bases from V and 5 bases from J, with 16 bases between. The CDR3 reads CASSPQGLGDNEQFF. The CDR3 DNA is TGTGCCAGCAGCCCCCAGGGACTCGGAGACAATGAGCAGTTCTTC.

This clone was recorded many times. The rearrangement links TRBV7-8 to TRBJ1-2; 7 positions match TRBD1. The V gene's germline CDR1 is SGHVS and CDR2 FQNEAQ. The trim removed 5 bases at V and 2 bases at J, leaving 5 bases unmatched. The length of the CDR3 is 14 residues. CDR3 nucleotides: TGTGCCAGCAGCCCAGACAGGGACAACTATGGCTACACCTTC. Protein product: CASSPDRDNYGYTF.

This chain joins TRBV5-6 and TRBJ2-3; tentatively, D is TRBD1 (5 bases). CDR1 is SGHDT, CDR2 YYEEEE, per germline. V was trimmed by 1 base and J by 10 bases, leaving 7 bases between them. The CDR3 loop spans 11 amino acids. The CDR3 nucleotides are TGTGCCAGCAGCTTGTCCAGGGCGCAGTATTTT. Translating gives CASSLSRAQYF.

This clone was seen a handful of times. V is TRBV18 and J is TRBJ2-7; the D gene is possibly TRBD2 (6 bases). The germline V and J ends were trimmed by 3 bases and 0 bases, with 12 bases remaining between them. Germline loops: CDR1 KGHSH, CDR2 LQKENI. The CDR3 covers 15 residues. The chain's CDR3 is CASSPGGDLSYEQYF. DNA of the CDR3: TGTGCCAGCTCACCTGGCGGGGACCTCTCCTACGAGCAGTACTTC.

This clone was counted between two and nine times. The CDR3 loop is CAWARTGGSGNTIYF. The CDR3 DNA reads as TGTGCCTGGGCCCGGACAGGGGGCTCTGGAAACACCATATATTTT. This chain uses TRBV30 with TRBJ1-3; 10 positions match TRBD1. The CDR3 totals 15 residues. The germline V gene encodes CDR1 GTSNPN and CDR2 SVGIG (reference sequence). After removal of 5 bases from V and 0 bases from J, the junction contained 4 bases not matched to a gene.

J is TRBJ2-7 and V is TRBV7-2; TRBD2 matches 11 bases. CDR3 length: 15 amino acids. Germline trimming cut 5 bases from V and 4 bases from J; bases unmatched to any gene: 7. Germline assignment: CDR1 SGHTA and CDR2 FQGNSA. CDR3 loop: CASSISGRAGYEQYF. As DNA, the CDR3 is TGTGCCAGCAGCATTAGCGGGAGGGCCGGATACGAGCAGTACTTC. Using reference TRBV7-2 and TRBJ2-7 for the parts outside the CDR3, the full variable domain is GAGVSQSPSNKVTEKGKDVELRCDPISGHTALYWYRQSLGQGLEFLIYFQGNSAPDKSGLPSDRFSAERTGGSVSTLTIQRTQQEDSAVYLCASSISGRAGYEQYFGPGTRLTVT.

The chain employs TRBV15 and TRBJ1-4, with D unclear. Germline values: CDR1 LNHNV, CDR2 YYDKDF (reference sequence). The CDR3 length is 16 residues. V was shortened by 0 bases and J by 0 bases, with 8 bases between the two germline ends. The CDR3 reads CATSRDAGTTNEKLFF. In DNA, the CDR3 is TGTGCCACCAGCAGAGACGCGGGGACAACTAATGAAAAACTGTTTTTT.

This clone was seen a few times. The V and J genes are TRBV29-1 and TRBJ2-3; 15 bases line up with TRBD2. There are 14 residues in the CDR3. J was trimmed by 2 bases and V by 7 bases; bases with no gene match: 1. Looked up from germline, CDR1 is SQVTM and CDR2 is ANQGSEA. The CDR3 is CSGTSGRDTDTQYF. The CDR3 DNA reads TGCAGCGGGACTAGCGGGAGGGACACAGATACGCAGTATTTT.

CDR3 coding DNA: TGCGCCAGCAGCCCTACTAGAACCTACGAGCAGTACTTC. This translates into CASSPTRTYEQYF. The gene calls are TRBV5-1 and TRBJ2-7; possibly TRBD2 for D (5 bases). This CDR3 is built from 13 residues. In germline, CDR1 is SGHRS, CDR2 YFSETQ. V gave up 4 bases and J gave up 2 bases, with 10 bases separating them.

The V and J genes are TRBV28 and TRBJ1-1; 7 bases are a match to TRBD1. CDR1 is MDHEN, CDR2 SYDVKM, per germline. Losses at the gene ends were 10 bases for V and 2 bases for J; bases not matched to a gene: 7. This CDR3 spans 13 amino acids. The CDR3 spells CAITGTANTEAFF. The CDR3 bases are TGTGCCATTACCGGGACAGCAAACACTGAAGCTTTCTTT.

The chain couples TRBV5-4 to TRBJ2-3; D possibly corresponds to TRBD2 (6 bases). The CDR3 is 14 amino acids. Germline loops: CDR1 SGHNT, CDR2 YYREEE (reference sequence). The V end was cut by 4 bases, the J end by 2 bases, with 11 bases between. Here the CDR3 DNA reads TGTGCCAGCAGCACCCGACTAGTCACAGATACGCAGTATTTT. This translates into CASSTRLVTDTQYF.

This clone was detected a few times. As DNA, the CDR3 is TGTGCCAGCAGTTTCGGACAGGGCGTCCCCGAGCAGTACTTC. It is translated as CASSFGQGVPEQYF. The rearrangement links TRBV28 to TRBJ2-7; TRBD1 aligns across 8 bases. The CDR3 length is 14 residues. CDR1 is MDHEN and CDR2 is SYDVKM in the germline V gene. Trimming removed 3 bases from V and 6 bases from J; junction bases left unmatched: 7.

V gene TRBV19 combines with J gene TRBJ1-4, with 7 bases lining up with TRBD1. Per the germline V gene, CDR1 is LNHDA and CDR2 is SQIVND (reference sequence). Trimming removed 4 bases from V and 8 bases from J; junction bases left unmatched: 7. This CDR3 is built from 14 residues. The CDR3 DNA is TGTGCCAGTAGTACGAACAGGGGAGAGGAAAAACTGTTTTTT. Its protein is CASSTNRGEEKLFF.

V and J are TRBV30 and TRBJ2-6; TRBD1 matches 9 bases. Unmatched junction bases numbered 5, after V lost 3 bases and J lost 2 bases. Per the germline V gene, CDR1 is GTSNPN and CDR2 is SVGIG (reference sequence). CDR3 length equals 16 residues. Here the CDR3 DNA reads TGTGCCTGGAGCCGCGGGACAGGGACTGGGGCCAACGTCCTGACTTTC. Protein product: CAWSRGTGTGANVLTF.

The J gene is TRBJ2-7, the V gene TRBV27; 9 bases map to TRBD2. The V gene's germline CDR1 is MNHEY and CDR2 SMNVEV (reference sequence). The V and J ends lost 5 bases and 3 bases, in that order; junction bases with no gene match: 8. This CDR3 spans 15 amino acids. The CDR3, as DNA: TGTGCCAGCAGTCGGCCGCAGCGGGGGGTCTACGAGCAGTACTTC. Protein: CASSRPQRGVYEQYF.

This clone was detected a few times. V is TRBV21-1 and J is TRBJ2-3; TRBD2 is the table's D call, not checked against the DNA. TRBV21-1 is a listed pseudogene. The CDR3 loop spans 19 amino acids. CDR3 loop: CASSKGSLAGTETGDTQYF. CDR3 DNA: TGTGCCAGCAGCAAAGGTTCCCTAGCGGGGACAGAAACTGGAGATACGCAGTATTTT.

This clone was observed a few times. This CDR3 is CASSGSAGVSEQYF. The CDR3 coding sequence is TGTGCCAGCAGTGGATCGGCGGGAGTAAGCGAGCAGTACTTC. J is TRBJ2-7 and V is TRBV2; 7 nucleotides agree with TRBD2. This CDR3 comprises 14 residues. From germline, CDR1 is SNHLY and CDR2 FYNNEI. The V segment lost 4 bases and the J segment 6 bases; nucleotides outside the gene matches: 9.

This chain uses TRBV7-9 with TRBJ2-1; TRBD2 might be the D (6 bases). The CDR3 has 15 residues. Per germline, CDR1 SEHNR and CDR2 FQNEAQ (reference sequence). The V and J ends lost 5 bases and 9 bases respectively, with 20 bases between them. The CDR3 DNA is TGTGCCAGCAGCCCTAGCGTCCTAGAGAAGCTTGAGCAGTTCTTC. Translation: CASSPSVLEKLEQFF.

This clone has more than one count but fewer than ten. This chain links TRBV25-1 with TRBJ2-7, with a weak D call TRBD2 (7 bases). Germline CDR1 and CDR2: MGHDK and SYGVNS. The CDR3 runs 13 residues. Trimming removed 3 bases at V and 6 bases at J, with 12 bases between. CDR3 sequence: CASSDRGRGEQYF. CDR3 DNA sequence: TGTGCCAGCAGTGATAGGGGGAGGGGCGAGCAGTACTTC.

The rearrangement uses TRBV19 and TRBJ2-1; 11 bases line up with TRBD1. CDR1 LNHDA and CDR2 SQIVND come from the germline V gene (reference sequence). V was clipped by 5 bases and J by 8 bases; unmatched bases: 11. CDR3 length equals 16 residues. DNA of the CDR3: TGTGCCAGTAGTCCGGGATACAGGACAGGGGGCGATGAGCAGTTCTTC. Its protein product is CASSPGYRTGGDEQFF. Using reference TRBV19 and TRBJ2-1 for the parts outside the CDR3, the full variable domain is DGGITQSPKYLFRKEGQNVTLSCEQNLNHDAMYWYRQDPGQGLRLIYYSQIVNDFQKGDIAEGYSVSREKKESFPLTVTSAQKNPTAFYLCASSPGYRTGGDEQFFGPGTRLTVL.

This rearrangement joins TRBV2 to TRBJ2-5, with TRBD1 identical over 11 bases. CDR3 length: 16 amino acids. Germline loops: CDR1 SNHLY, CDR2 FYNNEI. The junction had 10 bases not matched to a gene; V was cut back by 5 bases and J by 5 bases. CDR3 DNA sequence: TGTGCCAGCAGTTCCGGACAGGGGGCGCTTAGGGAGACCCAGTACTTC. Its translation is CASSSGQGALRETQYF.

This chain links TRBV6-6 with TRBJ2-3; TRBD1 might be the D (6 bases). With 5 bases removed from V and 4 bases from J, the gap between germline ends came to 16 bases. Germline V gives CDR1 MNHNY, CDR2 SVGAGI (reference sequence). The CDR3 loop spans 15 amino acids. For the CDR3, the DNA is TGTGCCAGCAGTCAGAGAGACAGGACCCCAGATACGCAGTATTTT. Protein: CASSQRDRTPDTQYF.

The chain combines TRBV18 with TRBJ2-1, with 10 bases identical to TRBD1. The CDR3 sequence is 16 residues long. Germline trimming cut 3 bases from V and 7 bases from J; bases unmatched to any gene: 9. Per the germline V gene, CDR1 is KGHSH and CDR2 is LQKENI. The CDR3 sequence is CASSPQDRGFVNEQFF. The CDR3 nucleotides read TGTGCCAGCTCACCCCAGGACAGGGGGTTTGTAAATGAGCAGTTCTTC.